This T cell receptor beta chain stems from a study of CD8+ T cells in alopecia areata. V trimming: 3 bases; J trimming: 1 base; junction bases outside the gene matches: 3. The V gene's germline CDR1 is SGDLS and CDR2 YYNGEE. The CDR3 is 15 residues long. RNA extraction was followed by reverse transcription into cDNA, which acted as the sequencing template. Assay: immunoSEQ multiplex PCR; the TCRdb copy retains only in-frame clones and omits some. Of about 150,000 clones listed, around 55% are singletons. The chain is built from TRBV9 and TRBJ2-1, with 8 bases identical to TRBD1. The sequences come from CD8+ T cells sorted from blood, collected at week 0. This TCR derives from a human donor with alopecia areata. The DNA for the CDR3 is TGTGCCAGCAGCGACCAGGGGGCGTCCTACAATGAGCAGTTCTTC. Its translation: CASSDQGASYNEQFF. The full variable domain, completed using reference TRBV9 and TRBJ2-1, is DSGVTQTPKHLITATGQRVTLRCSPRSGDLSVYWYQQSLDQGLQFLIQYYNGEERAKGNILERFSAQQFPDLHSELNLSSLELGDSALYFCASSDQGASYNEQFFGPGTRLTVL.